The 28 T cell receptor beta chains presented below share a single source sample, sequenced in a study of blood T cells in healthy people across ages. A J-beta primer mix and a sample-barcoded 5' primer were used in a second PCR of roughly 6 to 11 cycles. One entry per CDR3 protein, called by TCRdb with MiXCR from the 5' RACE reads. The top ten hold more than 3% of the sample, which has hundreds of thousands of distinct CDR3 sequences, roughly 21% seen once. Sequenced material: blood. Every receptor here comes from a man aged 65 to 79 in good health.

V gene TRBV4-3 combines with J gene TRBJ2-4; D is perhaps TRBD2 (7 bases). Germline CDR1 is LGHNA and CDR2 is YSLEER. This CDR3 is 15 amino acids long. V gave up 1 base and J gave up 9 bases, with 16 bases separating them. The CDR3 region is CASSQAGGGGSIQYF. The DNA for the CDR3 is TGCGCCAGCAGCCAAGCTGGGGGAGGGGGAAGCATTCAGTACTTC.

This clonotype was detected only a few times. This rearrangement joins TRBV3-1 to TRBJ1-2; no clear D. Germline CDR1 LGHDT, CDR2 YNNKEL (reference sequence). V was pared by 1 base and J by 0 bases, with 12 bases between. There are 16 residues in the CDR3. Written as DNA, the CDR3 is TGTGCCAGCAGCCAAGGGTGGGGAACAGCTAACTATGGCTACACCTTC. Amino acids: CASSQGWGTANYGYTF.

This clonotype was seen only a few times. The V call is TRBV7-6, the J call TRBJ2-5; D is possibly TRBD2 (5 bases). This CDR3 has 14 residues. Germline values: CDR1 SGHVS, CDR2 FNYEAQ. The V end was cut by 3 bases, the J end by 4 bases, with 12 bases between. The CDR3 is CASSLADGGETQYF. The CDR3 DNA follows: TGTGCCAGCAGCTTGGCAGACGGAGGAGAGACCCAGTACTTC.

Concerning this clonotype: This may stem from a read error, because a much larger clone lies one nucleotide away. V and J are TRBV20-1 and TRBJ1-1, with D tentatively TRBD1 (5 bases). The CDR3 totals 12 residues. V was cut by 8 bases and J by 4 bases, with 14 bases left in between. The germline CDR1 and CDR2 sequences are DFQATT and SNEGSKA (reference sequence). The CDR3 protein is CSTGGGTTEAFF. The CDR3 DNA reads as TGCAGTACTGGCGGGGGGACCACTGAAGCTTTCTTT.

A few counts support this clonotype. The chain is built from TRBV6-2 or TRBV6-3 and TRBJ1-5; D unclear. CDR1 is MNHEY and CDR2 is SVGEGT in the germline V gene. V lost 4 bases to trimming and J lost 6 bases, with 10 bases between them. This CDR3 spans 13 amino acids. CDR3 nucleotides: TGTGCCAGCAGTTCTAAACCATTTCAGCCCCAGCATTTT. It is translated as CASSSKPFQPQHF.

This clonotype appeared a few times. The chain uses TRBV9 and TRBJ2-3; D possibly corresponds to TRBD2 (5 bases). V was trimmed by 0 bases and J by 2 bases, leaving 7 bases between them. Looked up from germline, CDR1 is SGDLS and CDR2 is YYNGEE. The CDR3 sequence is 14 residues long. The CDR3 loop reads CASSVGGFTDTQYF. CDR3 DNA sequence: TGTGCCAGCAGCGTAGGAGGGTTCACAGATACGCAGTATTTT.

This chain joins TRBV4-3 and TRBJ2-3, with TRBD2 matching over 7 bases. The CDR3 runs to 18 residues. Germline V gene data show CDR1 as LGHNA and CDR2 as YSLEER. The junction had 14 bases not matched to a gene; V was cut back by 4 bases and J by 1 base. CDR3: CASSLRSGGPLRTDTQYF. CDR3 DNA: TGCGCCAGCAGCCTGAGGTCGGGAGGTCCGCTCCGCACAGATACGCAGTATTTT.

The chain carries TRBV5-1 and TRBJ2-7; possibly TRBD2 for D (5 bases). Germline V lookup: CDR1 SGHRS, CDR2 YFSETQ. CDR3 length: 12 amino acids. V lost 4 bases and J lost 3, with 8 bases in between. CDR3 sequence: CASSGERYEQYF. As DNA, the CDR3 is TGCGCCAGCAGCGGGGAGCGCTACGAGCAGTACTTC.

This clonotype was seen only a few times. The rearrangement links TRBV29-1 to TRBJ1-5, with D possibly matching TRBD1 (6 bases). The CDR3 runs to 13 residues. Trimming took off 4 bases at V and 4 bases at J, with 11 bases between the two ends. In germline, CDR1 is SQVTM, CDR2 ANQGSEA. CDR3 bases: TGCAGCGTTGCGGGGGGCCTTAATCAGCCCCAGCATTTT. This codes for CSVAGGLNQPQHF.

This chain uses TRBV10-3 with TRBJ2-1; 10 positions match TRBD2. V trimming: 1 base; J trimming: 4 bases; junction bases outside the gene matches: 1. The length of the CDR3 is 15 residues. Germline loops: CDR1 ENHRY, CDR2 SYGVKD. CDR3: CAISELAGGYNEQFF. CDR3 nucleotides: TGTGCCATCAGTGAGTTAGCGGGGGGATACAATGAGCAGTTCTTC.

A remark on this clonotype: The junction does not match germline at one end; this may be a read error. The V and J genes are TRBV5-1 and TRBJ2-1; a weak D match, TRBD1 (6 bases). The CDR3 runs to 16 residues. Germline values: CDR1 SGHRS, CDR2 YFSETQ. The CDR3 bases are TGCGTCAGCAGCGACTCGACAGGTGGGTCATACAATGAGCAGTTCTTC. It codes for CVSSDSTGGSYNEQFF.

Written as DNA, the CDR3 is TGTGCCAGCAGTTTTGCGGGAGTTGGAGATACGCAGTATTTT. Its translation: CASSFAGVGDTQYF. J is TRBJ2-3 and V is TRBV12-3 or TRBV12-4; 7 bases line up with TRBD2. CDR3 length: 14 amino acids. The V segment lost 3 bases and the J segment 5 bases; nucleotides outside the gene matches: 5.

The chain combines TRBV7-2 with TRBJ1-6; 8 positions agree with TRBD1. The CDR3 loop spans 17 amino acids. With 1 base clipped from V and 4 bases from J, the junction kept 6 bases outside the gene matches. Germline loops: CDR1 SGHTA, CDR2 FQGNSA. CDR3 nucleotides: TGTGCCAGCAGCTTAGGAGGGACAGGACCTTATAATTCACCCCTCCACTTT. Residues: CASSLGGTGPYNSPLHF.

This clonotype was counted only a few times. This chain uses TRBV20-1 with TRBJ2-3, with a tentative D call TRBD1 (5 bases). V lost 3 bases to trimming and J lost 7 bases, with 17 bases between them. The CDR3 contains 14 residues. Germline CDR1 reads DFQATT; CDR2 reads SNEGSKA (reference sequence). The CDR3 sequence: CSASLRQGKNTQYF. The CDR3 nucleotides are TGCAGTGCTAGTTTACGGCAGGGTAAAAATACGCAGTATTTT.

This clonotype was seen a handful of times. The genes are TRBV5-1 and TRBJ2-5, with 8 bases aligning to TRBD2. Per the germline V gene, CDR1 is SGHRS and CDR2 is YFSETQ. V dropped 4 bases and J dropped 5; count of bases not matched to a gene: 7. The CDR3 is 14 amino acids. The CDR3 nucleotides are TGCGCCAGCAGCGCCGGGACTAGTATTGAGACCCAGTACTTC. Protein product: CASSAGTSIETQYF.

This clonotype was detected only a few times. Its ends do not fully match the called genes, so a read error is possible. The gene calls are TRBV6-5 and TRBJ2-5; the match to TRBD1 covers 7 bases. The CDR3 loop spans 16 amino acids. Germline V gene data show CDR1 as MNHEY and CDR2 as SVGAGI. The CDR3 DNA follows: TGTACCAGCAGTTACTCGATGGCAGGGGGTTTGAAGACCCAGTACTTC. Protein: CTSSYSMAGGLKTQYF.

The chain uses TRBV5-1 and TRBJ2-3; weak D call: TRBD1 (6 bases). CDR3 length: 14 amino acids. Germline lookup yields CDR1 SGHRS and CDR2 YFSETQ. V was clipped by 1 base and J by 8 bases, with 14 bases between them. CDR3 residues: CASSLIQQGATQYF. The CDR3, as DNA: TGCGCCAGCAGCTTGATCCAACAGGGAGCTACGCAGTATTTT.

This clonotype was observed many times. The J gene is TRBJ2-7, the V gene TRBV7-2, with 8 nucleotides matching TRBD2. Trimming removed 1 base from V and 5 bases from J; junction bases left unmatched: 4. CDR3 size: 14 residues. Germline V gene sequence: CDR1 SGHTA, CDR2 FQGNSA. The CDR3 nucleotides are TGTGCCAGCAGCTTAGACGGGACTAGTAACGAGCAGTACTTC. It is translated as CASSLDGTSNEQYF.

This clonotype was counted only a few times. The chain employs TRBV6-2 or TRBV6-3 and TRBJ2-5; D tentatively fits TRBD1 or TRBD2 (5 bases each). The J call may be faulty, since TRBJ2-1 better matches the DNA end. The germline CDR1 and CDR2 sequences are MNHEY and SVGEGT. This CDR3 comprises 12 residues. CDR3: CASTPGPNEQFF. CDR3 nucleotides: TGTGCCAGCACCCCGGGACCGAATGAGCAGTTCTTC.

This clonotype was counted many times. At one end, the junction sequence differs from germline, possibly due to a read error. This rearrangement joins TRBV7-7 to TRBJ2-1, with D perhaps being TRBD1 or TRBD2 (5 bases each). Germline V gene lookup returns CDR1 SSHAT and CDR2 FNYEAQ (reference sequence). This CDR3 region has 13 residues. This CDR3 is CASSRDDHNEQFF. CDR3 coding DNA: TGTGCTAGCAGCCGGGACGATCACAATGAGCAGTTCTTC.

CDR3 residues: CASSVGGSKNIQYF. The CDR3 nucleotides read TGTGCCAGCAGCGTCGGCGGGAGTAAAAACATTCAGTACTTC. The chain carries TRBV9 and TRBJ2-4, with 7 bases matching TRBD2. CDR3 length: 14 residues. Per germline, CDR1 SGDLS and CDR2 YYNGEE. V gave up 2 bases and J gave up 4 bases; unmatched junction bases: 3.

This clonotype was seen a handful of times. V is TRBV18 and J is TRBJ2-2, with 8 bases matching TRBD1. J gave up 4 bases and V 6 bases, and 7 bases lay outside the gene matches. The CDR3 covers 15 residues. Germline assignment: CDR1 KGHSH and CDR2 LQKENI. CDR3: CASSKTGATTGELFF. In nucleotides, the CDR3 is TGTGCCAGCTCTAAGACAGGGGCTACCACCGGGGAGCTGTTTTTT.

The chain has TRBV18 and TRBJ1-4, with TRBD1 matching 8 bases. This CDR3 has 15 residues. V dropped 2 bases and J dropped 3; count of bases not matched to a gene: 2. Per the germline V gene, CDR1 is KGHSH and CDR2 is LQKENI. For the CDR3, the DNA is TGTGCCAGCTCACCATGGGGACAGGCTAATGAAAAACTGTTTTTT. Protein: CASSPWGQANEKLFF.

The sample holds a few counts of this clonotype. This sequence joins TRBV5-1 and TRBJ2-5, with TRBD2 matching 14 bases. The CDR3 runs to 17 residues. Germline CDR1 SGHRS, CDR2 YFSETQ. V trimming: 4 bases; J trimming: 4 bases; junction bases outside the gene matches: 9. The CDR3 nucleotides read TGCGCCAGCAGCGCGGGACTAGCGGGAGTGGGTGGAGAGACCCAGTACTTC. Translated, it gives CASSAGLAGVGGETQYF.

The chain employs TRBV6-5 and TRBJ2-7, with 9 nucleotides matching TRBD2. CDR1 and CDR2 (germline): MNHEY, SVGAGI. CDR3 length: 17 amino acids. Losses at the gene ends were 0 bases for V and 2 bases for J; bases not matched to a gene: 8. CDR3 protein: CASSYSIVSSGAYEQYF. The DNA of the CDR3 is TGTGCCAGCAGTTACTCGATAGTGTCTAGCGGGGCCTACGAGCAGTACTTC.

The chain uses TRBV7-2 and TRBJ2-1; no definite D call. The CDR3 is made up of 13 amino acids. V lost 4 bases, J lost 7 bases, and 11 bases lay in between. Germline assignment: CDR1 SGHTA and CDR2 FQGNSA. The CDR3 DNA sequence: TGTGCCAGCAGCTCCGGGCCTGGGAATGAGCAGTTCTTC. This gives the protein CASSSGPGNEQFF.

The chain uses TRBV7-8 and TRBJ1-2; D call uncertain. Germline-derived CDR1 and CDR2 are SGHVS and FQNEAQ. Trimming cost V 0 bases and J 6 bases, with 11 bases left between them. The CDR3 is 14 amino acids. The CDR3 loop reads CASSLAVGPDGYTF. CDR3 nucleotides: TGTGCCAGCAGCTTAGCGGTGGGTCCCGATGGCTACACCTTC.

The chain carries TRBV12-3 or TRBV12-4 and TRBJ2-5; 9 bases align to TRBD2. The trim removed 8 bases at V and 10 bases at J, leaving 26 bases unmatched. There are 18 residues in the CDR3. The CDR3 sequence is CASSPYGVAGEVAYDQYF. CDR3 nucleotides: TGTGCCAGCTCCCCTTATGGGGTAGCGGGAGAAGTGGCCTACGACCAGTACTTC.